The 10 T cell receptor beta chains below come from one sample, sequenced in a study of T-cell memory formation after mild COVID-19. TCRdb re-called the 5' RACE reads with MiXCR, one entry per CDR3 protein. The top ten hold roughly 23% of the sample, which has some 300,000 distinct CDR3 sequences, 20% to 25% seen once. Sequencing input: PBMCs or a T cell subset sorted from them (not recorded which). The receptor source for this set is a man in his late teens or twenties who had mild COVID-19 (a few samples of this study predate the infection). Cell type and time point are not known.

The chain has TRBV19 and TRBJ2-3, with D perhaps TRBD2 (5 bases). The germline gives CDR1 LNHDA, CDR2 SQIVND (reference sequence). This CDR3 comprises 16 residues. The V end lost 6 bases, the J end lost 3 bases, and 19 bases lay between the germline ends. The CDR3 spells CASRPGMILGTDTQYF. For the CDR3, the DNA is TGTGCCAGTAGACCCGGGATGATCCTGGGAACAGATACGCAGTATTTT.

The chain uses TRBV7-6 and TRBJ2-3; 10 positions match TRBD2. This CDR3 comprises 19 residues. The germline CDR1 and CDR2 sequences are SGHVS and FNYEAQ. Trimming at V came to 1 base and at J to 5 bases, leaving 15 bases not matched to a gene. The chain's CDR3 is CASSLDPPMIAGGLDTQYF. The CDR3 DNA sequence: TGTGCCAGCAGCTTAGACCCCCCGATGATAGCGGGGGGTCTAGATACGCAGTATTTT.

This clonotype was seen a few times. This sequence joins TRBV5-1 and TRBJ1-2, with D tentatively TRBD1 (5 bases). The germline V and J ends were trimmed by 3 bases and 6 bases, with 12 bases remaining between them. Germline CDR1 SGHRS, CDR2 YFSETQ. The CDR3 contains 13 residues. The CDR3 DNA sequence: TGCGCCAGCAGCTCCCTCGGGGGAGATGGCTACACCTTC. Translating it yields CASSSLGGDGYTF.

The chain combines TRBV19 with TRBJ1-5; 8 nucleotides line up with TRBD1. V gave up 4 bases and J gave up 0 bases; unmatched junction bases: 2. Germline V lookup: CDR1 LNHDA, CDR2 SQIVND (reference sequence). This CDR3 is built from 15 residues. The DNA for the CDR3 is TGTGCCAGTAGTACCGACAGGGGTAGCAATCAGCCCCAGCATTTT. It encodes CASSTDRGSNQPQHF.

This clonotype was observed a handful of times. The genes are TRBV20-1 and TRBJ1-1; possibly TRBD1 for D (5 bases). The germline V and J ends were trimmed by 4 bases and 5 bases, with 14 bases remaining between them. The CDR3 sequence is 13 residues long. The germline V gene has CDR1 DFQATT and CDR2 SNEGSKA (reference sequence). The CDR3 loop is CSATREGMTEAFF. As DNA, the CDR3 is TGCAGTGCTACAAGGGAGGGGATGACTGAAGCTTTCTTT.

The chain uses TRBV28 and TRBJ2-2; D remains unclear. The CDR3 has 13 residues. V lost 4 bases, J lost 3 bases, and 6 bases lay in between. Germline values: CDR1 MDHEN, CDR2 SYDVKM. This CDR3 is CASSSIYTGELFF. Here the CDR3 DNA reads TGTGCCAGCAGTTCCATTTACACCGGGGAGCTGTTTTTT. The full variable domain, its missing parts supplied by reference TRBV28 and TRBJ2-2, is DVKVTQSSRYLVKRTGEKVFLECVQDMDHENMFWYRQDPGLGLRLIYFSYDVKMKEKGDIPEGYSVSREKKERFSLILESASTNQTSMYLCASSSIYTGELFFGEGSRLTVL.

In its sample, this clonotype was seen a few times. The J gene is TRBJ2-2, the V gene TRBV7-3; D not resolved. From germline, CDR1 is SGHTA and CDR2 FQGTGA. The V end was cut by 4 bases, the J end by 5 bases, with 14 bases between. The CDR3 has 15 amino acids. The DNA of the CDR3 is TGTGCCAGCAGCTCAGGACGGACCTCTACCGGGGAGCTGTTTTTT. Amino acids: CASSSGRTSTGELFF.

This clonotype was counted many times. V is TRBV9 and J is TRBJ2-1; 7 bases fit TRBD1. V lost 4 bases and J lost 3; bases outside the gene matches: 7. Germline V gives CDR1 SGDLS, CDR2 YYNGEE. This CDR3 contains 15 residues. The CDR3 DNA reads TGTGCCAGCAGCCAGGGGGAACGGCTCTACAATGAGCAGTTCTTC. Its translation: CASSQGERLYNEQFF.

The chain has TRBV27 and TRBJ1-3; D call uncertain. The germline V gene encodes CDR1 MNHEY and CDR2 SMNVEV (reference sequence). CDR3 length: 14 residues. V was cut by 6 bases and J by 0 bases, with 9 bases left in between. In DNA, the CDR3 is TGTGCCAGCAGGGGTCTGAGCTCTGGAAACACCATATATTTT. This translates into CASRGLSSGNTIYF.

The genes are TRBV29-1 and TRBJ2-5; D unresolved. This CDR3 spans 14 amino acids. The germline CDR1 and CDR2 sequences are SQVTM and ANQGSEA. Trimming pared 5 bases from V and 1 base from J, leaving 14 bases between. This CDR3 reads CSVLDAWTQETQYF. The DNA of the CDR3 is TGCAGCGTTTTGGACGCATGGACCCAAGAGACCCAGTACTTC. The full variable domain, completed using reference TRBV29-1 and TRBJ2-5, is SAVISQKPSRDICQRGTSLTIQCQVDSQVTMMFWYRQQPGQSLTLIATANQGSEATYESGFVIDKFPISRPNLTFSTLTVSNMSPEDSSIYLCSVLDAWTQETQYFGPGTRLLVL.